This TCR beta chain appears in the sequencing data of a study of radiotherapy plus CTLA-4 blockade in lung cancer. Enrolled patients, whose metastatic non-small-cell lung cancer was chemo-refractory, received focal radiation plus CTLA-4 blockade with ipilimumab. Profiling relied on immunoSEQ multiplex PCR, and the TCRdb table lists in-frame clones only, not all of them. Seen here are 65,000 to 95,000 clones, around 87% observed once, and the top ten hold 40%. The CDR3 runs to 14 residues. With 5 bases removed from V and 4 bases from J, the gap between germline ends came to 14 bases. The germline V gene encodes CDR1 PRHDT and CDR2 FYEKMQ (reference sequence).

V is TRBV13 and J is TRBJ2-5; D gene uncertain. Sequenced here: peripheral blood, sampled from a patient treated with radiotherapy plus ipilimumab. This TCR derives from a human donor with non-small cell lung cancer that progressed on radiotherapy plus ipilimumab. CDR3 nucleotide sequence: TGTGCCAGCAGCCGCCCCCCCAGCCGAGAGACCCAGTACTTC. It specifies CASSRPPSRETQYF. The full variable domain, its missing parts supplied by reference TRBV13 and TRBJ2-5, is AAGVIQSPRHLIKEKRETATLKCYPIPRHDTVYWYQQGPGQDPQFLISFYEKMQSDKGSIPDRFSAQQFSDYHSELNMSSLELGDSALYFCASSRPPSRETQYFGPGTRLLVL.